This TCR beta chain comes out of a study of T cells expressing NK-cell markers. Regarding the study as a whole: For six donors, the dominant NKG2C+ clonotypes made up roughly 1.0-7.0% of their CD8+ T cells. In a few donors, dominant clonotypes made up 28.3-60.1% of CD3+CD56-NKG2C+ cells.

On this clonotype itself: Antigen: not known.

Each CDR3 protein gets one entry in TCRdb, which reprocessed the 5' RACE reads and gives no DNA. The repertoire shows fewer than 550,000 distinct CDR3 sequences; the top ten hold almost 1.5%. The CDR3 is made up of 14 amino acids. The chain joins TRBV12-3 or TRBV12-4 to TRBJ1-2; TCRdb lists TRBD1, though no DNA is available to test this call. The sequenced sample was blood T cells: a sorted CD56 or NKG2C T cell subset, CD4+ or CD8+ T cells, or bulk PBMC T cells (not recorded which). This receptor was obtained from a woman in her forties or fifties in good health. CDR3 region: CASSLSGGGYGYTF.